Sequencing of this T cell receptor beta chain was carried out in a study of blood T cell repertoires in COVID-19 (dated by TCRdb to about 2020). Concerning the study at large: Collaborator samples came from the United States, Italy and Spain and covered acute and convalescent phases of COVID-19. The material from the prospective study consisted of cDNA or gDNA derived from T cells, B-cell-depleted T cells, or PBMCs. Deeply sampled blood TCRbeta repertoires from subjects exposed to, actively infected with, or recovered from COVID-19 were included in the dataset. The repertoires were released in a freely available public database intended as a resource for research on the immune response to SARS-CoV-2. Samples were obtained from the ongoing ImmuneRACE study (first 160 participants) and from 950 to 1,500 subjects provided by 6 global collaborators. A de-identified subject ID, COVID-19 status, age in years and sex were almost always included in the sample metadata. Where available, HLA class I and class II types were taken from metadata supplied by the sample provider and were not determined by assay-based typing. Findings and caveats that apply to the study as a whole: The quantity of clinical and demographic metadata differed by source and by participant and was supplied without curation.

V sheds 2 bases and J sheds 3 bases, leaving 7 bases between their ends. Reading from cysteine to phenylalanine, the CDR3 counts 14 amino acids. The read is trimmed to its CDR3 DNA, 42 bases read in frame from base 1. Per the germline V gene, MNHEY is the CDR1 and SVGAGI is the CDR2. The collaborating institutions used their own protocols to collect whole blood in K2EDTA tubes. For TCRbeta analysis, collaborators shipped samples as frozen whole blood, isolated PBMCs, or DNA extracted from either of those sample types. TCRbeta CDR3 regions were amplified from genomic DNA by means of the immunoSEQ Assay, a bias-controlled multiplex PCR. The original methods were these. The number of nucleated cells in each sample was estimated by amplification of reference gene primers within the assay. Sequence reads were collapsed and filtered to measure the absolute abundance of every unique TCRbeta CDR3 rearrangement. Productive Simpson clonality was computed per sample as the square root of Simpson's diversity index over productive rearrangements. TCRdb mirrors the immuneACCESS table, restricted to in-frame sequences. Some clones are absent from its copies; in checked studies, under half trace to an unresolved V gene, and the reason for the others is unknown. That table is the source of V, J and clone size, and D and trimming were worked out from the DNA. In this sample the table shows hundreds of thousands of clones, approximately 90% of which occur a single time. The ten largest clonotypes hold approximately 4.2% of the sample.

As concerns this clone: Its antigen remains undetermined. Base qualities are missing; no much larger clone stands one base away.

Input material: peripheral blood. This TCR was recovered from a man aged 40-49 years with acute or convalescent COVID-19. Recombination joined TRBV6-5 with TRBJ2-2; the D gene identity is not certain. The DNA sequence reads TGTGCCAGCAGTTACGGTTCGGACACCGGGGAGCTGTTTTTT. This encodes CASSYGSDTGELFF.